This entry is about one T cell receptor beta chain. Its antigen is undetermined. For the second PCR, which ran for about 7 to 12 cycles, a sample-barcoded 5' primer and a J-beta primer mix were used. A template-switch adaptor containing 12 random nucleotides labeled each cDNA molecule. MiXCR was run by TCRdb on the 5' RACE reads, yielding one entry per CDR3 protein. In the table there are hundreds of thousands of distinct CDR3 sequences, roughly 44% of which are singletons. This sample stems from a study of blood T cells in healthy people across ages. Study overall: About one barcoded beta molecule per two T cells was captured by template switching.

Whole-study findings and limits: It was found that TCR beta diversity correlated strongly with the percentage of naive T cells.

The source of this sequence is a man aged 60-69 years in good health. Material for sequencing was blood.

The CDR3 loop reads CASRRAGTGGYEQYF. The CDR3, as DNA: TGTGCCAGCAGACGAGCCGGGACAGGGGGCTACGAGCAGTACTTC. This chain joins TRBV12-3 or TRBV12-4 and TRBJ2-7, with 11 nucleotides matching TRBD1. CDR3 size: 15 residues. V lost 6 bases and J lost 3; bases outside the gene matches: 7.